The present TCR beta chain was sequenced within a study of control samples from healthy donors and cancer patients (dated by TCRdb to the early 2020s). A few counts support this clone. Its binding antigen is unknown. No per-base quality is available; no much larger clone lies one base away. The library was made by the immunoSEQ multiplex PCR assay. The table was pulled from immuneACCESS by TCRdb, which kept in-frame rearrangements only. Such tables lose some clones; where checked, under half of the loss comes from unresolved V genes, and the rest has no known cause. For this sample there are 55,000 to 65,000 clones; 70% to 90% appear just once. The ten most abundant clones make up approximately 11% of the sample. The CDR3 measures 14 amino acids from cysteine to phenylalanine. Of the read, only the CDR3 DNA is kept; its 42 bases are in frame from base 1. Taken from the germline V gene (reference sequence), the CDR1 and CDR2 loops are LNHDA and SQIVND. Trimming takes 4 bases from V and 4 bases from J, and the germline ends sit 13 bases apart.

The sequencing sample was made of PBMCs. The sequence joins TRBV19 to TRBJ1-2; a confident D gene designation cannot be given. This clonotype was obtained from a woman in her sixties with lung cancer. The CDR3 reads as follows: CASSNPTLTYGYTF. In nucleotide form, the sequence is TGTGCCAGTAGTAACCCGACTTTAACCTATGGCTACACCTTC.